This T cell receptor beta chain is from a study of blood T cell repertoires in COVID-19. The wider study: Sites in the United States, Italy and Spain provided acute and convalescent COVID-19 samples.

This CDR3 region has 11 residues. Germline assignment: CDR1 SQVTM and CDR2 ANQGSEA. Between the trimmed V and J ends, which lost 6 bases and 3 bases, there was a span of 5 bases. Details on this clone: The same CDR3 also results from other DNA sequences found in this sample.

Assay: immunoSEQ multiplex PCR; the TCRdb copy retains only in-frame clones and omits some. The sample records about 200,000 clones, around 83% being singletons. This sequence joins TRBV29-1 and TRBJ2-2; TRBD1 is a possible D gene (5 bases). The sample consisted of peripheral blood. The clonotype originates from a woman aged 80 or over with COVID-19, enrolled during active disease. Here the CDR3 DNA reads TGCAGCGTAGGGGACACCGGGGAGCTGTTTTTT. Translating gives CSVGDTGELFF.